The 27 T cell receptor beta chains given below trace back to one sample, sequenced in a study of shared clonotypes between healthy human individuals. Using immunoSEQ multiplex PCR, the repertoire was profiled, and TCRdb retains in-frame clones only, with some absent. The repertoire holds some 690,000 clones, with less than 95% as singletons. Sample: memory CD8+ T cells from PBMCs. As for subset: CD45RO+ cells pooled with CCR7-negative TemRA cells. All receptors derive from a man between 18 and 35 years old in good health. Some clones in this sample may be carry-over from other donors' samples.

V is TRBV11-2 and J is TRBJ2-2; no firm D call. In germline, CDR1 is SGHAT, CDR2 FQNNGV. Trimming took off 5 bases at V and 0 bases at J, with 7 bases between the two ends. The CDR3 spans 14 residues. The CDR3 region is CASSVTTNTGELFF. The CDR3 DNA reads TGTGCCAGCAGCGTCACAACGAACACCGGGGAGCTGTTTTTT.

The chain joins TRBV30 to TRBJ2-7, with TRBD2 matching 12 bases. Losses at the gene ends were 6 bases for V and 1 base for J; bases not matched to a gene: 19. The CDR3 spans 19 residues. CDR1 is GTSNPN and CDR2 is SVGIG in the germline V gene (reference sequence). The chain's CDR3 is CACIPHATGLAGRSYEQYF. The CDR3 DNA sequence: TGTGCCTGTATTCCTCACGCGACCGGACTAGCGGGAAGGTCCTACGAGCAGTACTTC.

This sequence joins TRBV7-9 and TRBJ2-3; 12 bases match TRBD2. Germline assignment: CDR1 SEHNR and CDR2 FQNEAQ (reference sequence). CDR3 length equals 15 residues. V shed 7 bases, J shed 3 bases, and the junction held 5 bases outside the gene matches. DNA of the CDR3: TGTGCCAGCACCCTAGCGGGAGGGTTTACAGATACGCAGTATTTT. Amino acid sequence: CASTLAGGFTDTQYF. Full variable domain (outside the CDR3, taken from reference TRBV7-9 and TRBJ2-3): DTGVSQNPRHKITKRGQNVTFRCDPISEHNRLYWYRQTLGQGPEFLTYFQNEAQLEKSRLLSDRFSAERPKGSFSTLEIQRTEQGDSAMYLCASTLAGGFTDTQYFGPGTRLTVL.

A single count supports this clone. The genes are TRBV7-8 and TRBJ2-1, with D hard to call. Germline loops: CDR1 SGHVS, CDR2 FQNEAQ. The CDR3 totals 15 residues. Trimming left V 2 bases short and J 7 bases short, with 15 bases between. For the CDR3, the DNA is TGTGCCAGCAGCTTAACCCCCGCAACTGGGAATGAGCAGTTCTTC. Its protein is CASSLTPATGNEQFF. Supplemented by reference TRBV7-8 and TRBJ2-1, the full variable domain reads GAGVSQSPRYKVAKRGQDVALRCDPISGHVSLFWYQQALGQGPEFLTYFQNEAQLDKSGLPSDRFFAERPEGSVSTLKIQRTQQEDSAVYLCASSLTPATGNEQFFGPGTRLTVL.

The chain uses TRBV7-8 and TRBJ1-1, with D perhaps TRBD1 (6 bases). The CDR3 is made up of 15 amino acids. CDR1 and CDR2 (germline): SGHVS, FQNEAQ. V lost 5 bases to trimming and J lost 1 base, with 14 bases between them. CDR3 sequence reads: CASSLLGGKNTEAFF. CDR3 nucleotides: TGTGCCAGCAGCCTATTAGGGGGGAAGAACACTGAAGCTTTCTTT.

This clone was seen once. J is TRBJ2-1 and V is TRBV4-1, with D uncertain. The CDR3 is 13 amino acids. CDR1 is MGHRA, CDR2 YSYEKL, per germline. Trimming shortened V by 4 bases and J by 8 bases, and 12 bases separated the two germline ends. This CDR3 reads CASSLVVPHEQFF. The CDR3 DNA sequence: TGCGCCAGCAGCCTCGTGGTCCCCCATGAGCAGTTCTTC.

CDR3 residues: CASSAYRGRNTGELFF. The CDR3 DNA follows: TGTGCCAGCAGCGCCTACAGGGGGCGCAACACCGGGGAGCTGTTTTTT. The rearrangement joins TRBV13 to TRBJ2-2; 9 nucleotides line up with TRBD1. The CDR3 is 16 residues long. CDR1 is PRHDT and CDR2 is FYEKMQ in the germline V gene (reference sequence). V dropped 5 bases and J dropped 2; count of bases not matched to a gene: 6.

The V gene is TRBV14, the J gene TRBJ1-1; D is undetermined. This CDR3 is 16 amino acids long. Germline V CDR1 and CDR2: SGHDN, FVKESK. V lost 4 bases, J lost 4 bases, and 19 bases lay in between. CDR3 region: CASSPPYAGRGTEAFF. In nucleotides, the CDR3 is TGTGCCAGCAGCCCGCCCTACGCGGGTCGGGGCACTGAAGCTTTCTTT. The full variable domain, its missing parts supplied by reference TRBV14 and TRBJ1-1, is EAGVTQFPSHSVIEKGQTVTLRCDPISGHDNLYWYRRVMGKEIKFLLHFVKESKQDESGMPNNRFLAERTGGTYSTLKVQPAELEDSGVYFCASSPPYAGRGTEAFFGQGTRLTVV.

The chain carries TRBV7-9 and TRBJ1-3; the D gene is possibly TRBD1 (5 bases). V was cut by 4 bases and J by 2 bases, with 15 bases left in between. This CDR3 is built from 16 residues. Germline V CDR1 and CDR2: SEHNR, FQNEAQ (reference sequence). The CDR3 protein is CASSSPPGTPGNTIYF. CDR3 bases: TGTGCCAGCAGCTCCCCTCCCGGGACTCCTGGAAACACCATATATTTT.

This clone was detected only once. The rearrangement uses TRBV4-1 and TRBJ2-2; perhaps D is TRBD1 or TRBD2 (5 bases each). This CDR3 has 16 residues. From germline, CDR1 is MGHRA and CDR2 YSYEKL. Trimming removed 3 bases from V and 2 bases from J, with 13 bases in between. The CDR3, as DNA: TGCGCCAGCAGCCACCCCGGGACGGTTAACACCGGGGAGCTGTTTTTT. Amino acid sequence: CASSHPGTVNTGELFF.

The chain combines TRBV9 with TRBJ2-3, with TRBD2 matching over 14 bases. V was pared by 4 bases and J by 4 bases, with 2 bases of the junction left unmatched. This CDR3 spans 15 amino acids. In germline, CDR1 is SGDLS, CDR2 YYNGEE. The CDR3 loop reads CASSPTSGRADTQYF. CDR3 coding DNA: TGTGCCAGCAGCCCGACTAGCGGGAGGGCAGATACGCAGTATTTT.

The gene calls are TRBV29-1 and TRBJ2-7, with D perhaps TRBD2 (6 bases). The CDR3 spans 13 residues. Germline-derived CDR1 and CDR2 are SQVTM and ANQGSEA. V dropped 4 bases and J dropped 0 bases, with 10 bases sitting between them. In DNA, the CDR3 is TGCAGCGTTGGCCCGACTAGCTCCTACGAGCAGTACTTC. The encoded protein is CSVGPTSSYEQYF.

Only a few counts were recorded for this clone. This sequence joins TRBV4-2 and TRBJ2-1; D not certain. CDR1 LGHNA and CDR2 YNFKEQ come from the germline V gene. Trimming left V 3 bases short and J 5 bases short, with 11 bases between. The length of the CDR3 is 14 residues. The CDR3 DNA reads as TGTGCCAGCAGCCAGGTCCGCGGTCACAATGAGCAGTTCTTC. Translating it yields CASSQVRGHNEQFF.

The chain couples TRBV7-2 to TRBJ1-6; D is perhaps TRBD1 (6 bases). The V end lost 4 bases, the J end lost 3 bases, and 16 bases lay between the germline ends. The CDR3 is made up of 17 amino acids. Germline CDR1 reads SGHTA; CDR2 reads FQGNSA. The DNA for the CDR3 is TGTGCCAGCAGCTCCGGGGACATACGGCACTATAATTCACCCCTCCACTTT. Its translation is CASSSGDIRHYNSPLHF.

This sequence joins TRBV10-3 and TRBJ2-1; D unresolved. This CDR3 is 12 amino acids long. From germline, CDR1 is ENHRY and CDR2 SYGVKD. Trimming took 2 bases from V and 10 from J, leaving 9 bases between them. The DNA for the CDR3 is TGTGCCATCAGTGAGCTAGGCGCCGAGCAGTTCTTC. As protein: CAISELGAEQFF.

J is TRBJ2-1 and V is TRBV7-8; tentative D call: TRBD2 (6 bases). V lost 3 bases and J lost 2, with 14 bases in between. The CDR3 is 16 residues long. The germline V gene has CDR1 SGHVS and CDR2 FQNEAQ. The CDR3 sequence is CASSLAQGGPYNEQFF. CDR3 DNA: TGTGCCAGCAGCTTGGCCCAGGGAGGCCCCTACAATGAGCAGTTCTTC.

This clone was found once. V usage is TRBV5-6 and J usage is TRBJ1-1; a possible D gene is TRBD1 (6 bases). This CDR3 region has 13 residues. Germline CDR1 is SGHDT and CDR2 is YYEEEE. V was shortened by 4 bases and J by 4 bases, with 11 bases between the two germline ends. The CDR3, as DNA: TGTGCCAGCAGCGTGTTAGGGGGCACTGAAGCTTTCTTT. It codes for CASSVLGGTEAFF.

The DNA for the CDR3 is TGTGCCAGCAGCTTTAGAGCGGGAACCACAGATACGCAGTATTTT. Protein sequence: CASSFRAGTTDTQYF. V and J are TRBV7-2 and TRBJ2-3; 7 nucleotides match TRBD2. V lost 3 bases and J lost 2; bases outside the gene matches: 5. The CDR3 runs 15 residues. Germline-derived CDR1 and CDR2 are SGHTA and FQGNSA.

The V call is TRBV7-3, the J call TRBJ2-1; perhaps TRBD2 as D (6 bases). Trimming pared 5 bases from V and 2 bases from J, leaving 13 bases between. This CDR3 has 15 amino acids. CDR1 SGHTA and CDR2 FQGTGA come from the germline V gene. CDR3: CASSPGLRPYNEQFF. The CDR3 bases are TGTGCCAGCAGCCCGGGACTCCGACCCTACAATGAGCAGTTCTTC.

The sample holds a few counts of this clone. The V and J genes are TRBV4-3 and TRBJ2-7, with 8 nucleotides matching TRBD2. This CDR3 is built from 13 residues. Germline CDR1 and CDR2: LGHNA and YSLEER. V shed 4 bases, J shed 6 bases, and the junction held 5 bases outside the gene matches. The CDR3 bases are TGCGCCAGCAGCCCCCGGACTAGCAGCGAGCAGTACTTC. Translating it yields CASSPRTSSEQYF.

The CDR3 protein is CAWRGLAGVGNEQFF. The CDR3 bases are TGTGCCTGGAGAGGCCTAGCGGGAGTTGGCAATGAGCAGTTCTTC. The V gene is TRBV30, the J gene TRBJ2-1; 10 bases match TRBD2. In germline, CDR1 is GTSNPN, CDR2 SVGIG (reference sequence). J gave up 6 bases and V 3 bases, and 8 bases lay outside the gene matches. The CDR3 runs 15 residues.

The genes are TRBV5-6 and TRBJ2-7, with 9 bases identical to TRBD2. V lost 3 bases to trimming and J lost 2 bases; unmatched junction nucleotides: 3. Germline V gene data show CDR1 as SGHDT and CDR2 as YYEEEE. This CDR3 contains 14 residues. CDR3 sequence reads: CASSSLAGAYEQYF. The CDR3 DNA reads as TGTGCCAGCAGCTCGTTAGCGGGAGCCTACGAGCAGTACTTC.

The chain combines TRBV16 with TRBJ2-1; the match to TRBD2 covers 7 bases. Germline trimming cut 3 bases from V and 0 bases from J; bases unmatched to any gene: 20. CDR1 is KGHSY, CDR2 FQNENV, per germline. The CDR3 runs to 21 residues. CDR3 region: CASSHLQLAAPEGSSYNEQFF. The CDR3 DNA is TGTGCCAGCAGCCATCTCCAGCTAGCGGCCCCGGAGGGAAGCTCCTACAATGAGCAGTTCTTC.

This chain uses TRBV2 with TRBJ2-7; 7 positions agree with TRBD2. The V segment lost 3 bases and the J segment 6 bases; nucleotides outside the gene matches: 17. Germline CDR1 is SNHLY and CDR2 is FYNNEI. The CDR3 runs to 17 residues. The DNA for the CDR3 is TGTGCCAGCAGTGAGTCTAGCGGACACTATAGGGGCTCCGAGCAGTACTTC. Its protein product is CASSESSGHYRGSEQYF.

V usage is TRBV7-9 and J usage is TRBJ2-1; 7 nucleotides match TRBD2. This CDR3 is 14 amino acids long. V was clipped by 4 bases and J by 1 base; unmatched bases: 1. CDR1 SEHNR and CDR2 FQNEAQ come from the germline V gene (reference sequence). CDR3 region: CASSWTSSYNEQFF. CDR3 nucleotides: TGTGCCAGCAGCTGGACTAGTTCCTACAATGAGCAGTTCTTC.

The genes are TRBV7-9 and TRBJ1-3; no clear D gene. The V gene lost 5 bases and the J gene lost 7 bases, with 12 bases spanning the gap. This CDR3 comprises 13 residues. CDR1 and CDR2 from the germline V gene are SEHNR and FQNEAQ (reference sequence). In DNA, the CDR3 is TGTGCCAGCAGCCCTCCTCTAGGGAACACCATATATTTT. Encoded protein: CASSPPLGNTIYF.

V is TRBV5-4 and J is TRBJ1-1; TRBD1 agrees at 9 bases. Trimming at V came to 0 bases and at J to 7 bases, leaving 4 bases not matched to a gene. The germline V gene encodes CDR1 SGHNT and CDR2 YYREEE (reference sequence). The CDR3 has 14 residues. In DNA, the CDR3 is TGTGCCAGCAGCTTGGGACAGGGGGTGTTTGAAGCTTTCTTT. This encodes CASSLGQGVFEAFF.